This T cell receptor (beta chain) comes out of a study of radiation and T cells in renal cell carcinoma. Worth noting for this clone: What it binds is not known.

The treatment: treatment-naive control, cytoreductive nephrectomy. Clear cell pathology was present in this patient's renal cell carcinoma. Study findings and constraints: Irradiated tumors held more dominant CDR3 motifs than control tumors.

Here immunoSEQ multiplex PCR was the method, and the copy in TCRdb shows in-frame clones only, minus some. The table includes 20,000 or so clones, 45% to 65% detected once. CDR1 and CDR2 from the germline V gene are SGHTA and FQGNSA. This CDR3 has 15 residues. Trimming cost V 5 bases and J 2 bases, with 16 bases left between them. The specimen comprised tumor tissue, sampled from a patient whose treatment was nephrectomy without radiotherapy. The receptor was derived from a human donor with renal cell carcinoma. The chain has TRBV7-2 and TRBJ2-7; D not resolved. The CDR3 bases are TGTGCCAGCAGCACTTCAGGTGGCCCTACCTACGAGCAGTACTTC. It encodes CASSTSGGPTYEQYF. Full variable domain (remainder filled in from reference TRBV7-2 and TRBJ2-7): GAGVSQSPSNKVTEKGKDVELRCDPISGHTALYWYRQSLGQGLEFLIYFQGNSAPDKSGLPSDRFSAERTGGSVSTLTIQRTQQEDSAVYLCASSTSGGPTYEQYFGPGTRLTVT.